A selection of T cell receptor beta chains follows, all from one sample in a study of blood T cell repertoires in COVID-19. TCRdb's table, derived via immunoSEQ multiplex PCR, lists solely in-frame clones and lacks some. Of about 180,000 clones in the sample, around 85% were seen once. The sample comprised peripheral blood. The origin of the receptors is a man in his 70s with active or convalescent COVID-19. Each CDR3 is given with its conserved first and last residue. The D gene is left open where the match is weak. For some rows the clone size is stated as once, few or many, or as a class when expanded; others skip it.

NA,TRBV24-1,TRBJ2-7,NA,TGTGCCACCAGTGATTTGAACAGCTACGAGCAGTACTTC,CATSDLNSYEQYF
NA,TRBV9,TRBJ2-5,NA,TGTGCCAGCAGCGTAGGACCGACAGGCCAAGAGACCCAGTACTTC,CASSVGPTGQETQYF
NA,TRBV19,TRBJ1-1,TRBD1,TGTGCCAGTAGTACTTTCCCGGGACAGGGGGCGGTGAACACTGAAGCTTTCTTT,CASSTFPGQGAVNTEAFF
NA,TRBV19,TRBJ2-3,TRBD2,TGTGCCAGTAGTCCATGGGGACTAGCGGGACCTAGCACAGATACGCAGTATTTT,CASSPWGLAGPSTDTQYF
NA,TRBV6-5,TRBJ2-5,NA,TGTGCCAGCAGTTACGCAGGGGCCGGGGAGACCCAGTACTTC,CASSYAGAGETQYF
NA,TRBV7-3,TRBJ1-6,TRBD1,TGTGCCAGCAGCATGGGACAGAATAATTCACCCCTCCACTTT,CASSMGQNNSPLHF
NA,TRBV15,TRBJ1-2,TRBD1,TGTGCCACCAGCCGAGACAGGGAGGCGAGCTATGGCTACACCTTC,CATSRDREASYGYTF
NA,TRBV28,TRBJ1-6,NA,TGTGCCAGCAGACTCAGGGGCAGCTCCTATAATTCACCCCTCCACTTT,CASRLRGSSYNSPLHF
NA,TRBV7-9,TRBJ1-2,NA,TGTGCCAGCAGCCTCACAGGGTATGGCTACACCTTC,CASSLTGYGYTF
NA,TRBV13,TRBJ2-7,TRBD1,TGTGCCAGCAGCCCCGGACAGGGACCCTACGAGCAGTACTTC,CASSPGQGPYEQYF
NA,TRBV7-3,TRBJ2-1,TRBD1,TGTGCCAGCAGCTTCGGACAGGGGGCCTACAATGAGCAGTTCTTC,CASSFGQGAYNEQFF
NA,TRBV9,TRBJ2-7,NA,TGTGCCAGCAGCTACGACAGCTACGAGCAGTACTTC,CASSYDSYEQYF
once,TRBV6-5,TRBJ2-5,TRBD1,TGTGCCAGCAGTTACTCCGGGACAGGGGGCCTTGAGACCCAGTACTTC,CASSYSGTGGLETQYF
NA,TRBV6-5,TRBJ2-6,NA,TGTGCCAGCAGCCCCCGGGCTGGGGCCAACGTCCTGACTTTC,CASSPRAGANVLTF
once,TRBV11-2,TRBJ1-1,NA,TGTGCCAGCAGCTTGGCGGTTCGGAACACTGAAGCTTTCTTT,CASSLAVRNTEAFF
NA,TRBV27,TRBJ2-1,TRBD2,TGTGCCAGCAGGGTGGCGGGAGGCCGGGGGAATGAGCAGTTCTTC,CASRVAGGRGNEQFF
NA,TRBV24-1,TRBJ2-2,TRBD1,TGTGCCACCAGTGGGCAGGGGGCAGGCACCGGGGAGCTGTTTTTT,CATSGQGAGTGELFF
once,TRBV18,TRBJ2-3,NA,TGTGCCAGCTCACCACCCAGGAGCACAGATACGCAGTATTTT,CASSPPRSTDTQYF
NA,TRBV19,TRBJ1-2,TRBD1,TGTGCCAGTATGCTGACAGGGGGCAACTATGGCTACACCTTC,CASMLTGGNYGYTF
once,TRBV11-2,TRBJ1-2,NA,TGTGCCAGCAGCCACCCGGCAGGGGTCGGCTACACCTTC,CASSHPAGVGYTF
NA,TRBV4-3,TRBJ2-3,NA,TGCGCCAGCAGCCAAGAGACCCAGGATAGGGATACGCAGTATTTT,CASSQETQDRDTQYF
NA,TRBV21-1,TRBJ2-3,NA,TGTGCCAGCACCGACACCTACAGGAGCACAGATACGCAGTATTTT,CASTDTYRSTDTQYF
NA,TRBV4-1,TRBJ1-1,NA,TGCGCCAGCAGCCAAGATATACAGGGACGGATCCGCGCGCTCGCTGAAGCTTTCTTT,CASSQDIQGRIRALAEAFF
few,TRBV12-3/TRBV12-4,TRBJ2-1,NA,TGTGCCAGCAGACCTTCCCCTGGGAGTGAGCAGTTCTTC,CASRPSPGSEQFF
NA,TRBV28,TRBJ1-2,NA,TGTGCCAGCCAGGGCCGGATTACTAACTATGGCTACACCTTC,CASQGRITNYGYTF
NA,TRBV6-1,TRBJ1-1,NA,TGTGCCAGCAGTGAATCGCGCCGGAGGGCTTTCTTT,CASSESRRRAFF
NA,TRBV29-1,TRBJ1-2,TRBD1,TGCAGCGTGGGGGTCGGGACAGCCAACTATGGCTACACCTTC,CSVGVGTANYGYTF
once,TRBV4-3,TRBJ1-2,TRBD1,TGCGCCAGCAGCCAAAAAGCAATTCAGGGGGCCGGTTATGGCTACACCTTC,CASSQKAIQGAGYGYTF
NA,TRBV24-1,TRBJ1-2,TRBD1,TGTGCCACCAGTGATCCGACAGGGGGCAACTATGGCTACACCTTC,CATSDPTGGNYGYTF
once,TRBV5-4,TRBJ2-6,TRBD1,TGTGCCAGCAGCCCGGGGGGGACAGGGGCAGCAAGACCTGGGGCCAACGTCCTGACTTTC,CASSPGGTGAARPGANVLTF
NA,TRBV6-6,TRBJ1-5,NA,TGTGCCAGCAGTTCCTCTTTGTCGAGCAATCAGCCCCAGCATTTT,CASSSSLSSNQPQHF
NA,TRBV20-1,TRBJ1-4,NA,TGCAGTGCTCCGTTAAAAAAACTGTTTTTT,CSAPLKKLFF
NA,TRBV5-8,TRBJ1-5,TRBD1,TGTGCCAGCAGCTTAAGACAGGGCTCCAATCAGCCCCAGCATTTT,CASSLRQGSNQPQHF
NA,TRBV27,TRBJ1-4,NA,TGTGCCAGCAGTTCCCTTTGGGACATCGCTAATGAAAAACTGTTTTTT,CASSSLWDIANEKLFF
NA,TRBV6-6,TRBJ1-5,NA,TGTGCCAGCAGTTCTCGCCAGGGTGGTGGCAATCAGCCCCAGCATTTT,CASSSRQGGGNQPQHF
NA,TRBV5-1,TRBJ2-7,NA,TGCGCCAGCAGCCCCGTGCTCAGCGGGCTCGAGCAGTACTTC,CASSPVLSGLEQYF
NA,TRBV18,TRBJ1-5,NA,TGTGCCAGCTCACAGGGACTGAATAGCAATCAGCCCCAGCATTTT,CASSQGLNSNQPQHF
few,TRBV6-1,TRBJ1-2,NA,TGTGCCAGCAGTGAGGGCCTCAGGCGTGGCTACACCTTC,CASSEGLRRGYTF
NA,TRBV5-1,TRBJ2-7,NA,TGCGCCAGCAGCGCACCCCTGGGACTTCTTAGCTCCTACGAGCAGTACTTC,CASSAPLGLLSSYEQYF
NA,TRBV6-2/TRBV6-3,TRBJ1-5,NA,TGTGCCAGCAGTCTACCACTCAGGGGCCTTAGCAATCAGCCCCAGCATTTT,CASSLPLRGLSNQPQHF
NA,TRBV6-5,TRBJ2-3,TRBD1,TGTGCCAGCCCAAAGCCCCAGGACAGGGGCTATACGCAGTATTTT,CASPKPQDRGYTQYF
NA,TRBV28,TRBJ1-3,TRBD1,TGTGCCAGCAGTGGTTTGGGACAGGGCTCTGGAAACACCATATATTTT,CASSGLGQGSGNTIYF
NA,TRBV6-5,TRBJ1-2,NA,TGTGCCAGCAAGACCAGCGGCTATGGCTACACCTTC,CASKTSGYGYTF
NA,TRBV5-1,TRBJ2-2,NA,TGCGCCAGCAGCTTGGAAGGCGGGAACACCGGGGAGCTGTTTTTT,CASSLEGGNTGELFF
NA,TRBV10-2,TRBJ2-7,TRBD1,TGCGCCAGCATGGGACAGGGGTCCTACGAGCAGTACTTC,CASMGQGSYEQYF
NA,TRBV28,TRBJ1-2,NA,TGTGCCAGCAGTTTAGCGGGGCGACAGCGGGATGGCTACACCTTC,CASSLAGRQRDGYTF
NA,TRBV30,TRBJ1-3,NA,TGTGCCTGGAGCGGGGTCTCTGGAAACACCATATATTTT,CAWSGVSGNTIYF
NA,TRBV7-2,TRBJ2-1,TRBD2,TGTGCCAGCAGCTATAACGGCGGGGGGGACGGCCCGTTCTTC,CASSYNGGGDGPFF
NA,TRBV27,TRBJ1-6,TRBD1,TGTGCCAGCAGTCCCGGGACAGGTCGGCCACCAAATTCACCCCTCCACTTT,CASSPGTGRPPNSPLHF
once,TRBV27,TRBJ2-3,NA,TGTGCCAGCAGTTTATCGAAAGCAGGGGGCACAGATACGCAGTATTTT,CASSLSKAGGTDTQYF
NA,TRBV20-1,TRBJ2-1,NA,TGCAGTGCTAGTGCGGGTCACAATGAGCAGTTCTTC,CSASAGHNEQFF
NA,TRBV10-2,TRBJ1-1,TRBD1,TGCGCCAGCAGTGAGGGGACAGGGAGGACTGAAGCTTTCTTT,CASSEGTGRTEAFF
NA,TRBV11-3,TRBJ1-4,TRBD1,TGTGCCAGCAGCCCCCGGAGGATGGGGACAGAGGAAGGAACTAATGAAAAACTGTTTTTT,CASSPRRMGTEEGTNEKLFF
NA,TRBV27,TRBJ1-4,TRBD1,TGTGCCAGCAGTCTTCGGGACAGGCTAAATGAAAAACTGTTTTTT,CASSLRDRLNEKLFF
NA,TRBV5-5,TRBJ2-1,TRBD2,TGTGCCAGCAGGGGGGGAACTAGCGGTTACAATGAGCAGTTCTTC,CASRGGTSGYNEQFF
few,TRBV7-8,TRBJ2-2,NA,TGTGCCAGTCATCTAGGGGAAGGCACCGGGGAGCTGTTTTTT,CASHLGEGTGELFF
NA,TRBV10-2,TRBJ2-1,TRBD2,TGCGCCAGCAAACTAGCGGGGGCCAGGAGCTCCTACAATGAGCAGTTCTTC,CASKLAGARSSYNEQFF